This T cell receptor beta chain is drawn from a study of beta chain features in type 1 diabetes. This clone has only a few counts. Investigators reverse transcribed all isolated RNA, so they sequenced expressed TCRB transcripts. Assay used: immunoSEQ multiplex PCR; TCRdb lists only in-frame clones, some missing. The table records 350,000 to 450,000 clones, approximately 15% of them present only once. In germline, CDR1 is WSHSY, CDR2 SAAADI. CDR3 size: 11 residues. V was shortened by 6 bases and J by 4 bases, with 5 bases between the two germline ends. The specimen was naive CD4+ T cells from blood. The clonotype comes from a man younger than 45 in good health. The gene calls are TRBV10-2 and TRBJ2-3, with D uncertain. The CDR3 reads CASRGPDTQYF. Here the CDR3 DNA reads TGCGCCAGCAGAGGACCAGATACGCAGTATTTT.